This passage covers 24 T cell receptor beta chains from one sample sequenced in a study of T cells in Graves' hyperthyroidism and ophthalmopathy (dated by TCRdb to the late 2010s). The library was obtained by multiplex PCR. The listed sequencing device is Illumina HiSeq 2000. The TCR beta CDR3 regions were amplified from the RNA transcripts. A first-round RT-PCR of the TCR CDR3 used the HTBI primer set with the Qiagen OneStep RT-PCR kit. TCRdb itself trimmed the public reads at Q25 with fastp, ran MiXCR and retained productive beta chains. Rows are unified per CDR3 protein, each entry keeping the most common DNA and genes. In this sample the table shows about 770,000 distinct CDR3 sequences, around 20% of which occur a single time. The ten biggest clones cover over 15% of the sample. The sequencing sample was made of blood. These receptors originate from a woman between 45 and 65 years old with Graves' hyperthyroidism that later progressed to Graves' ophthalmopathy.

In this sample, this clonotype turned up many times. The chain recombines TRBV6-1 with TRBJ2-3; the D gene is possibly TRBD1 (7 bases). The CDR3 runs 15 residues. CDR1 MNHNS and CDR2 SASEGT come from the germline V gene. V was clipped by 3 bases and J by 0 bases, with 10 bases between them. CDR3 residues: CASSDRGDSTDTQYF. The CDR3 bases are TGTGCCAGCAGTGACAGGGGGGACAGCACAGATACGCAGTATTTT.

This clonotype has only a few counts. The rearrangement links TRBV6-1 to TRBJ1-5; D is unclear. Trimming removed 7 bases at V and 5 bases at J, with 18 bases between. This CDR3 is built from 15 residues. Germline CDR1 MNHNS, CDR2 SASEGT. The CDR3 spells CASIFRTAADQPQHF. The CDR3 DNA reads TGTGCCAGCATCTTCAGGACGGCGGCGGATCAGCCCCAGCATTTT.

The table lists this clonotype with a few counts. This chain joins TRBV29-1 and TRBJ2-4; weak D call: TRBD1 (6 bases). This CDR3 has 13 residues. In germline, CDR1 is SQVTM, CDR2 ANQGSEA. Trimming stripped 4 bases from V and 5 bases from J, with 12 bases between. CDR3 in DNA: TGCAGCGTTGTAAGGGGGACCCAAAACATTCAGTACTTC. Translating it yields CSVVRGTQNIQYF.

There are many counts of this clonotype. J is TRBJ2-1 and V is TRBV3-1, with 10 positions matching TRBD1. From germline, CDR1 is LGHDT and CDR2 YNNKEL (reference sequence). The CDR3 is 14 residues long. The V and J ends lost 6 bases and 6 bases, in that order; junction bases with no gene match: 5. The CDR3 coding sequence is TGTGCCAGCAGAGGGACAGGGGTTGGCAATGAGCAGTTCTTC. Amino acids: CASRGTGVGNEQFF.

There are many counts of this clonotype. The chain combines TRBV20-1 with TRBJ2-7; 11 bases are a match to TRBD2. With 1 base clipped from V and 0 bases from J, the junction kept 8 bases outside the gene matches. Germline V gene lookup returns CDR1 DFQATT and CDR2 SNEGSKA (reference sequence). CDR3 length: 17 amino acids. CDR3 in DNA: TGCAGTGCTAGAGGTGAAATAGCGGGGGGGCTCTCCTACGAGCAGTACTTC. This sequence encodes CSARGEIAGGLSYEQYF.

This clonotype was seen many times. This chain links TRBV5-6 with TRBJ2-5; 7 bases agree with TRBD2. The germline V gene encodes CDR1 SGHDT and CDR2 YYEEEE. V lost 2 bases to trimming and J lost 4 bases; unmatched junction nucleotides: 5. The CDR3 has 14 residues. The CDR3 bases are TGTGCCAGCAGCTTTCCGGGGGAGGGAGAGACCCAGTACTTC. This gives the protein CASSFPGEGETQYF.

This clonotype occurred many times. This chain links TRBV20-1 with TRBJ1-1; D is perhaps TRBD1 (5 bases). The CDR3 is made up of 12 amino acids. In germline, CDR1 is DFQATT, CDR2 SNEGSKA (reference sequence). V was cut by 5 bases and J by 0 bases, with 7 bases left in between. The CDR3 nucleotides are TGCAGTGCTCGGGGGTTGAACACTGAAGCTTTCTTT. This translates into CSARGLNTEAFF.

This clonotype appeared many times. V and J are TRBV11-3 and TRBJ2-2; 7 bases agree with TRBD1. The germline gives CDR1 SGHNT, CDR2 YENEEA. V trimming: 0 bases; J trimming: 0 bases; junction bases outside the gene matches: 4. This CDR3 has 17 residues. Here the CDR3 reads CASSLEGGRANTGELFF. The CDR3 DNA reads as TGTGCCAGCAGCTTAGAAGGGGGCAGGGCGAACACCGGGGAGCTGTTTTTT.

The genes are TRBV6-2 or TRBV6-3 and TRBJ1-6, with D hard to call. The CDR3 contains 15 residues. The germline gives CDR1 MNHEY, CDR2 SVGEGT. Trimming took off 5 bases at V and 9 bases at J, with 17 bases between the two ends. The CDR3 loop is CASSTSRVGGSPLHF. The CDR3, as DNA: TGTGCCAGCAGTACTAGTCGGGTAGGAGGTTCACCCCTCCACTTT.

Many counts were recorded for this clonotype. Written as DNA, the CDR3 is TGTGCCAGCAGCTTAGAAGGATGGCTAGGGGCAGATACGCAGTATTTT. Its translation: CASSLEGWLGADTQYF. The gene calls are TRBV7-9 and TRBJ2-3, with D perhaps matching TRBD1 (5 bases). Germline values: CDR1 SEHNR, CDR2 FQNEAQ (reference sequence). CDR3 length: 16 amino acids. The V end lost 1 base, the J end lost 4 bases, and 15 bases lay between the germline ends.

The genes are TRBV10-3 and TRBJ1-4, with 7 bases fitting TRBD1. V trimming: 6 bases; J trimming: 5 bases; junction bases outside the gene matches: 3. Germline values: CDR1 ENHRY, CDR2 SYGVKD. This CDR3 has 13 amino acids. This CDR3 is CAIRPGQNEKLFF. DNA for the CDR3: TGTGCCATCAGGCCGGGACAGAATGAAAAACTGTTTTTT.

At least ten counts were recorded for this clonotype. The rearrangement links TRBV12-3 or TRBV12-4 to TRBJ1-5; D unclear. Trimming cost V 4 bases and J 4 bases, with 17 bases left between them. This CDR3 has 16 amino acids. As DNA, the CDR3 is TGTGCCAGCAGTTCCCCGGTAGGGCAGATGAATCAGCCCCAGCATTTT. It codes for CASSSPVGQMNQPQHF.

This clonotype has a count of ten or more. V gene TRBV2 combines with J gene TRBJ1-5; D is undetermined. CDR1 is SNHLY, CDR2 FYNNEI, per germline. V was shortened by 6 bases and J by 7 bases, with 10 bases between the two germline ends. The CDR3 extends over 12 amino acids. The CDR3 is CASRADEQPQHF. The CDR3 DNA reads as TGTGCCAGCAGGGCGGATGAGCAGCCCCAGCATTTT.

This clonotype showed up many times. This chain links TRBV5-1 with TRBJ1-5; 10 bases line up with TRBD1. CDR1 and CDR2 (germline): SGHRS, YFSETQ. Trimming at V came to 0 bases and at J to 4 bases, leaving 4 bases not matched to a gene. This CDR3 comprises 16 residues. CDR3 nucleotide sequence: TGCGCCAGCAGCTTGGACGGGACAGGGGTGAATCAGCCCCAGCATTTT. Its protein is CASSLDGTGVNQPQHF.

This clonotype has a count of ten or more. The germline gene is not matched at one end of the junction; a read error may be the cause. The rearrangement uses TRBV14 and TRBJ2-3; the D is unclear. CDR1 is SGHDN, CDR2 FVKESK, per germline. This CDR3 has 16 residues. This CDR3 is CATSQGLTLDTDTQYF. CDR3 DNA: TGTGCCACCAGCCAAGGTCTTACACTGGATACAGATACGCAGTATTTT.

This clonotype was detected ten times or more. The chain is built from TRBV11-3 and TRBJ2-5; TRBD2 matches at 11 bases. The V and J ends lost 1 base and 3 bases, in that order; junction bases with no gene match: 4. CDR1 SGHNT and CDR2 YENEEA come from the germline V gene. The CDR3 runs 16 residues. Written as DNA, the CDR3 is TGTGCCAGCAGCTTAGGTACTAGCGGGGGTGAAGAGACCCAGTACTTC. It codes for CASSLGTSGGEETQYF.

In its sample, this clonotype was seen a few times. The rearrangement joins TRBV24-1 to TRBJ1-2; 9 bases are shared with TRBD1. V shed 4 bases and J 10 bases; nucleotides not matched to a gene: 9. Germline V gene sequence: CDR1 KGHDR, CDR2 SFDVKD. CDR3 size: 14 residues. The CDR3 loop reads CATSESGQGMDYTF. As DNA, the CDR3 is TGTGCCACCAGTGAGTCGGGACAGGGAATGGACTACACCTTC.

The CDR3 DNA sequence: TGTGCCAGCACCCTAAGATCCATTAACTATAATTCACCCCTCCACTTT. Protein: CASTLRSINYNSPLHF. The rearrangement joins TRBV2 to TRBJ1-6; the D is unclear. In germline, CDR1 is SNHLY, CDR2 FYNNEI. Trimming took off 7 bases at V and 3 bases at J, with 16 bases between the two ends. The CDR3 contains 16 residues. Combining the CDR3 with reference TRBV2 and TRBJ1-6 gives the whole variable domain EPEVTQTPSHQVTQMGQEVILRCVPISNHLYFYWYRQILGQKVEFLVSFYNNEISEKSEIFDDQFSVERPDGSNFTLKIRSTKLEDSAMYFCASTLRSINYNSPLHFGNGTRLTVT.

Ten or more counts support this clonotype. The V call is TRBV5-1, the J call TRBJ1-1; no clear D. V lost 1 base and J lost 1, with 11 bases in between. The CDR3 spans 15 residues. The germline CDR1 and CDR2 sequences are SGHRS and YFSETQ. The CDR3 protein is CASSLPRAENTEAFF. CDR3 bases: TGCGCCAGCAGCTTGCCTAGGGCGGAGAACACTGAAGCTTTCTTT.

The genes are TRBV12-3 or TRBV12-4 and TRBJ1-3; D gene ambiguous. V lost 1 base to trimming and J lost 10 bases, with 11 bases between them. The CDR3 has 13 residues. The CDR3 nucleotides read TGTGCCAGCAGTTTAGAAGGAGTGGGGACCATATATTTT. Its protein is CASSLEGVGTIYF.

The chain combines TRBV11-2 with TRBJ2-1; a weak D match, TRBD2 (9 bases). V was trimmed by 7 bases and J by 7 bases, leaving 26 bases between them. Germline V lookup: CDR1 SGHAT, CDR2 FQNNGV. There are 17 residues in the CDR3. CDR3 sequence: CASTLTGGLAGSNEQFF. The DNA for the CDR3 is TGTGCCAGCACCCTCACAGGGGGGCTAGCGGGGTCGAATGAGCAGTTCTTC.

V and J are TRBV9 and TRBJ1-1; D possibly corresponds to TRBD1 (5 bases). Germline V gene lookup returns CDR1 SGDLS and CDR2 YYNGEE. CDR3 length: 15 amino acids. Deletions cut 3 bases from V and 3 bases from J, with 15 bases between. CDR3 amino acids: CASSARGGGDTEAFF. CDR3 sequence (DNA): TGTGCCAGCAGCGCCCGGGGGGGGGGGGACACTGAAGCTTTCTTT.

This clonotype was detected many times. The CDR3 sequence is CATSSLRDRGEQYF. The CDR3 DNA reads as TGTGCCACCAGCAGCCTCCGGGACAGGGGCGAGCAGTACTTC. The J gene is TRBJ2-7, the V gene TRBV15; 10 bases align to TRBD1. In germline, CDR1 is LNHNV, CDR2 YYDKDF (reference sequence). The CDR3 sequence is 14 residues long. V was pared by 3 bases and J by 6 bases, with 5 bases of the junction left unmatched.

This clonotype was found a few times. This chain connects TRBV10-3 to TRBJ1-5, with 7 bases identical to TRBD1. CDR1 is ENHRY and CDR2 is SYGVKD in the germline V gene. Unmatched junction bases numbered 11, after V lost 5 bases and J lost 7 bases. This CDR3 is 15 amino acids long. In nucleotides, the CDR3 is TGTGCCATCAGTCGGGACAGCCTTCAGGGCCAGCCCCAGCATTTT. Translation gives CAISRDSLQGQPQHF.